A selection of T cell receptor beta chains follows, all from one sample in a study of blood T cell repertoires in COVID-19. Libraries were prepared by immunoSEQ multiplex PCR; TCRdb keeps only in-frame clonotypes and omits some of them. The sample contains 170,000 or so clones, around 90% of which appear only once. The specimen was PBMCs or T cells enriched from blood (not recorded which). These receptors were obtained from a woman in her late teens or twenties who had recovered from COVID-19. Both conserved end residues are part of each CDR3. The D gene is left open where the match is weak. Some rows have no size entry. The others give once, few or many, or a class for an expanded clone.

CDR3nt	CDR3aa	d_gene	v_gene	j_gene	abundance
TGTGCCAGCAGCCGCGGGATAGAGACCCAGTACTTC	CASSRGIETQYF	.	TRBV9	TRBJ2-5	.
TGTGCCAGCAGCCGCTACGAGACCCAGTACTTC	CASSRYETQYF	.	TRBV11-1	TRBJ2-5	.
TGTGCCAGCACTAGGTTAAGAGCTGAAGCTTTCTTT	CASTRLRAEAFF	.	TRBV28	TRBJ1-1	.
TGCGCCAGCAGCCAAGGTCTGTATCAGCCCCAGCATTTT	CASSQGLYQPQHF	.	TRBV4-1	TRBJ1-5	.
TGTGCCACCCTGGGGGGGACCTATAATTCACCCCTCCACTTT	CATLGGTYNSPLHF	.	TRBV6-5	TRBJ1-6	.
TGTGCCAGCAGTGGACAGGGTCCCTACGAGCAGTACTTC	CASSGQGPYEQYF	TRBD1	TRBV6-2/TRBV6-3	TRBJ2-7	.
TGTGCCAGCAGTCCCTTGACAGGGGTGGGCAATCAGCCCCAGCATTTT	CASSPLTGVGNQPQHF	TRBD1	TRBV27	TRBJ1-5	.
TGCGCCAGCAGCTTTTTACAGGGGGTTTACGAGCAGTACTTC	CASSFLQGVYEQYF	TRBD1	TRBV5-1	TRBJ2-7	.
TGTGCCAGCAGCTTATATGCGGCGGTGGGGAGCTCCTACAATGAGCAGTTCTTC	CASSLYAAVGSSYNEQFF	.	TRBV7-6	TRBJ2-1	.
TGTGCCAGCAGCGTGACTTATTCCTACAATGAGCAGTTCTTC	CASSVTYSYNEQFF	.	TRBV9	TRBJ2-1	.
TGTGCCAGCTCGACTACACTAGCGGGGATTTCCACAGGCATCGGGGAGCTGTTTTTT	CASSTTLAGISTGIGELFF	TRBD2	TRBV3-1/TRBV3-2	TRBJ2-2	.
TGTGCCAGCAACCCTTTCGGTCGGGACAGTGCTCGGCTGGAGCAGTACTTC	CASNPFGRDSARLEQYF	TRBD1	TRBV28	TRBJ2-7	.
TGTGCCACCAGTGATTTTGTGCAGGGGTTCGATGAGCAGTTCTTC	CATSDFVQGFDEQFF	.	TRBV24-1	TRBJ2-1	once
TGTGCCAGCACACGGGAGGGGTTGTCTGGAAACACCATATATTTT	CASTREGLSGNTIYF	.	TRBV5-6	TRBJ1-3	.
TGCAGCGTTCTGACAGGCAACATGAACACTGAAGCTTTCTTT	CSVLTGNMNTEAFF	.	TRBV29-1	TRBJ1-1	.
TGTGCCAGCAGCTCCGGGACAGAGGGCTACACCTTC	CASSSGTEGYTF	TRBD1	TRBV6-5	TRBJ1-2	.
TGTGCCAGCACCTTATATGGGGGGTCCCAAGAGACCCAGTACTTC	CASTLYGGSQETQYF	.	TRBV5-4	TRBJ2-5	.
TGTGCCAGTACCCTGGGACAGGCGAACACTGAAGCTTTCTTT	CASTLGQANTEAFF	TRBD1	TRBV19	TRBJ1-1	.
TGTGCCATCAGTCAGGGGGGAGAGACCCAGTACTTC	CAISQGGETQYF	.	TRBV10-3	TRBJ2-5	.
TGCGCCAGCAGCCAAGTTATGTCCGACAGGGGAGATTCACCCCTCCACTTT	CASSQVMSDRGDSPLHF	TRBD1	TRBV4-3	TRBJ1-6	.
TGCGCCAGCAGCTTCACCGGGACTCCCGGATCCTCTGGGGCCAACGTCCTGACTTTC	CASSFTGTPGSSGANVLTF	.	TRBV5-1	TRBJ2-6	.
TGTGCCAGCAGCCAAGACGACGGGGTTCCACGGGAAGCTTTCTTT	CASSQDDGVPREAFF	.	TRBV4-2	TRBJ1-1	.
TGTGCCTGGAGTGTAGGGCTAGCGGCCACCTACGAGCAGTACTTC	CAWSVGLAATYEQYF	TRBD2	TRBV30	TRBJ2-7	once
TGTGCCAGCAGTCCCCCCTCCGGGACAGGGGTTGGCAATGAGCAGTTCTTC	CASSPPSGTGVGNEQFF	TRBD1	TRBV28	TRBJ2-1	.
TGTGCCAGCAGTTTCGACCAGGGACTGGGTGGCTACACCTTC	CASSFDQGLGGYTF	.	TRBV28	TRBJ1-2	once
TGTGCCACCACAGGGGATTATCAGCCCCAGCATTTT	CATTGDYQPQHF	TRBD1	TRBV28	TRBJ1-5	.
TGTGCCTGGAGGGGGACTAGCGGGATGGGTGAGCAGTACTTC	CAWRGTSGMGEQYF	TRBD2	TRBV30	TRBJ2-7	once
TGTGCCACCAGCAGAGATCGAGGGGGTTATGGCTACACCTTC	CATSRDRGGYGYTF	.	TRBV15	TRBJ1-2	.
TGTGCCAGCAGTTCCCCCCGGAGGGCCTTGTACGAGCAGTACTTC	CASSSPRRALYEQYF	.	TRBV6-5	TRBJ2-7	.
TGTGCCAGCAGTTTTCGGGGAGCGGGAGATGGCACCGGGGAGCTGTTTTTT	CASSFRGAGDGTGELFF	TRBD2	TRBV27	TRBJ2-2	.
TGTGCCAGCAGCTCGACAGGGGGCTCTGGAAACACCATATATTTT	CASSSTGGSGNTIYF	TRBD1	TRBV7-9	TRBJ1-3	.
TGCAGCGTTGAAGACGCTGGCAGATACCAAGAGACCCAGTACTTC	CSVEDAGRYQETQYF	.	TRBV29-1	TRBJ2-5	few
TGTGCCAGCAGTTACTCCGGGAAGGGCACAGATACGCAGTATTTT	CASSYSGKGTDTQYF	.	TRBV6-2/TRBV6-3	TRBJ2-3	.
TGTGCCAGCGCCTTACAGGGTTACGAGCAGTACTTC	CASALQGYEQYF	.	TRBV2	TRBJ2-7	.
TGTGCCAGCAACAAGGCCGGGAGCAATCAGCCCCAGCATTTT	CASNKAGSNQPQHF	.	TRBV9	TRBJ1-5	few
TGTGCCAGCAGCTTGGGGCCGTATAATTCACCCCTCCACTTT	CASSLGPYNSPLHF	.	TRBV7-9	TRBJ1-6	once
TGTGCCAGCCGCAGGGAGAGCTCTGGAAACACCATATATTTT	CASRRESSGNTIYF	.	TRBV7-9	TRBJ1-3	.
TGTGCCAGCGGTAGCAGGGGCTCCTACGAGCAGTACTTC	CASGSRGSYEQYF	.	TRBV27	TRBJ2-7	.
TGTGCCAGCAGTTTATTCAAAGGGGGCTCCTACGAGCAGTACTTC	CASSLFKGGSYEQYF	.	TRBV28	TRBJ2-7	.
TGTGCCAGCAGCTTGTACACGGCCGGGGAGGCTTTCTTT	CASSLYTAGEAFF	.	TRBV5-6	TRBJ1-1	.
TGTGCCACCGCCTCTCGAGGCCCTGAAGCTTTCTTT	CATASRGPEAFF	.	TRBV28	TRBJ1-1	.
TGTGCCAGCAGCTTAGGGTTCGCGGAGAGCTCTGGAAACACCATATATTTT	CASSLGFAESSGNTIYF	.	TRBV11-2	TRBJ1-3	.
TGTGCCAGCAGCCCCGGACACCTCAATCAGCCCCAGCATTTT	CASSPGHLNQPQHF	.	TRBV5-6	TRBJ1-5	once
TGTGCCAGCAGCCAGCTAGGAGAGAAGAGCACAGATACGCAGTATTTT	CASSQLGEKSTDTQYF	.	TRBV7-9	TRBJ2-3	.
TGTGCCAGCAGCCCCCCTCCGGGAAATATTGATTCCTCTGGAAACACCATATATTTT	CASSPPPGNIDSSGNTIYF	.	TRBV7-9	TRBJ1-3	.
TGTGCCAGCAGTTTTACTAGCGGGGGGGTTAGGGTTGGGGAGCTGTTTTTT	CASSFTSGGVRVGELFF	TRBD2	TRBV27	TRBJ2-2	once
TGCGCCAGCAGCTTCTCTCTGGGGGAGGGGAACACTGAAGCTTTCTTT	CASSFSLGEGNTEAFF	.	TRBV5-1	TRBJ1-1	.
TGTGCCAGCAGCCGACAGGGGAACCAGCCCCAGCATTTT	CASSRQGNQPQHF	TRBD1	TRBV7-6	TRBJ1-5	once
TGCGCCAGCAGCCAATTATCTTTAGTGGCAGATACGCAGTATTTT	CASSQLSLVADTQYF	.	TRBV4-1	TRBJ2-3	.
TGCAGCGTTGAGCCCCAGGGGGATGGCGGCTACACCTTC	CSVEPQGDGGYTF	TRBD1	TRBV29-1	TRBJ1-2	.